The present T cell receptor (beta chain) was sequenced within a study of neurological immune-mediated disorders. Maryland, USA blood bank volunteers served as healthy controls. Germline assignment: CDR1 DFQATT and CDR2 SNEGSKA (reference sequence). The CDR3 runs to 15 residues. Germline trimming cut 3 bases from V and 4 bases from J; bases unmatched to any gene: 1. TCRdb reprocessed the 5' RACE reads with MiXCR, giving one entry per CDR3 protein. The table records tens of thousands of distinct CDR3 sequences, under 6% of them present only once. Study-wide findings and caveats: The study found the most TCR clonal expansion in HTLV-1-associated myelopathy and the least in multiple sclerosis, below healthy controls. The study found no CDR3 amino acid sequences shared by expanded clones across subjects, suggesting private repertoires in all groups.

This clonotype appeared many times. What it binds is not known. The rearrangement uses TRBV20-1 and TRBJ2-1, with 15 nucleotides matching TRBD2. Sequencing used PBMCs. This sequence originates from a man in his late teens or twenties in good health. Written as DNA, the CDR3 is TGCAGTGCTAGGGGACTAGCGGGGGGTTACAATGAGCAGTTCTTC. Its translation is CSARGLAGGYNEQFF.